Reported below is one TCR beta chain. Its binding antigen is unknown. No much larger clone exists at a distance of one base, and base qualities are not known. This same CDR3 is encoded by further DNA sequences in the sample. The sample is drawn from a study of cytomegalovirus exposure and HLA in healthy donors (dated by TCRdb to 2015 to 2018). Broadly, across the study: An earlier analysis of 550 to 700 of the donors reported 250 to 350 Gb of sequence data and roughly 110 million unique TCR beta sequences from about 200 million T cells. Roughly 300 gigabases of sequencing data and tens of millions of unique TCR sequences made up an early release that covered approximately 700 HLA-typed donors. The genetic ancestry cluster associated with self-reported Caucasian donors included about 84% of the roughly 380 genotyped donors. The study aimed to test whether signatures of past pathogen exposure could be identified by cataloging public T cell receptors. The T cell repertoires of 666 subjects were profiled by immunosequencing and related to cytomegalovirus serostatus. Besides the first cohort of 666 subjects, a separate validation cohort made up of over 95 different subjects was used. High-throughput TCR immunosequencing, statistical association of individual TCRs with disease status, and machine learning were combined to predict cytomegalovirus infection status. A later analysis re-examined previously published TCR beta repertoires from several hundred donors and added high-resolution HLA genotyping to investigate patterns of TCR occurrence. Rather than using new phenotypic data, the later analysis identified candidate immune exposures from TCR beta sequences and from how often those sequences occurred across donors. To decide whether each TCR beta V gene segment behaved as functional or pseudogenic, an earlier analysis of nearly 600 of the donors relied on high-throughput TCR beta sequencing. Alongside the repertoire data, information on donor age, sex, ethnicity and CMV serostatus was compiled. In a later genetic analysis, genome-wide SNP genotypes for about 55% of the roughly 700 donors were used, and that subset was treated as a discovery cohort. Every discovery cohort repertoire had been produced on one sequencing platform. Class I and class II HLA loci were covered by the typing at four-digit resolution. Typing coverage differed by locus: A, B, C, DRB1 and DQB1 were typed in about 620-630 donors, DQA1 in about 510, DPA1 in some 600, and DPB1 in roughly 450. Because of strong linkage in the cohort, roughly five DR-DQ haplotypes were treated as single units for association and clustering. Among some 410 genotyped donors of the cohort, an average of around 240,000 unique TCR beta nucleotide sequences were sequenced per donor, roughly 20% of them non-productive. Results the study describes overall, beyond this receptor: For the cohort, immune exposure information was limited to CMV serostatus. Most TCR sequences were seen in very few donors, while some public TCRs were found in many individuals. A further reported finding was that TCR beta sequences accurately predicted the HLA-A and HLA-B alleles for most subjects in the first cohort. Because some donors lacked HLA typing at each locus, the association tests relied only on the typed subset. When HLA alleles, especially DR and DQ, strongly co-occurred, attributing TCR associations to individual alleles was difficult. A total of fewer than 200 TCR beta chains were listed by the study as associated with cytomegalovirus. In a later analysis, the rate of TCR association differed among HLA loci, with DRB1 alleles having the most associated TCRs and HLA-C alleles having the fewest. According to a later analysis, parvovirus B19, influenza, CMV and Epstein-Barr virus appeared linked to several top co-occurrence clusters. V-gene and J-gene trimming of TCR beta chains was associated with a missense DCLRE1C variant in a later genetic analysis, and the association was replicated in an independent cohort. According to the authors, the approach could potentially be generalized to other disease states and immunological phenotypes. In a later analysis, HLA-associated TCR beta chains were found to be more clonally expanded and to have lower generation probabilities than equally common non-associated chains. In a later analysis, most CMV-associated TCR beta chains were found to appear HLA-restricted, with HLA associations seemingly driven largely by CMV exposure. The sequencing pipeline was judged likely to have produced a cluster of highly shared sequence variants as a technical artifact. In an earlier analysis of around 600 of the donors, most TCR beta V segments were observed in productive rearrangements about 87% or about 30% of the time, broadly matching IMGT annotations. Three of the identified cytomegalovirus-associated TCR beta chains were confirmed in vitro to be specific for cytomegalovirus antigens. A later analysis associated about 16,000 TCR beta sequences with specific HLA alleles at a false discovery rate of 0.05. Because counts were too low, seventeen rarely observed V segments, including chromosome 9 orphons, were left out of the earlier analysis of roughly 600 of the donors. Correlated functional status among segregating V segments might be attributable to linkage disequilibrium, but an unknown experimental factor could not be ruled out. The 87-base-pair reads could not distinguish some IMGT-functional V segments, including TRBV6-2 and TRBV6-3, so those segments were excluded. The presence/absence analyses assumed that sequencing depth was roughly uniform across donors, and that assumption may not be true. Cytomegalovirus status was reported to be diagnosed by the classifier with high specificity and sensitivity in both the original and validation cohorts. Compared with the roughly 670-donor mean, donors in an Asian-associated ancestry cluster had fewer N-insertions in productive TCRs, according to a later genetic analysis. Only TCR beta chains were sequenced in this cohort, and the absence of alpha or paired-chain data limited detectable features.

Counted from cysteine to phenylalanine, this CDR3 has 13 amino acids. Only the CDR3 region is kept as DNA, spanning 39 bases read in frame from base 1. The germline ends are 11 bases apart after V is trimmed by 7 bases and J by 1 base. CDR1 and CDR2 (MNHNS, SASEGT) derive from the germline V gene. To prepare the library, the immunoSEQ multiplex PCR assay was applied. For the multiplex PCR, a mixture combining 60 forward primers for TCR Vbeta segments and 13 reverse primers for TCR Jbeta segments was used. The CDR3 region of rearranged TCR beta genes was amplified from genomic DNA by a multiplex PCR assay. On the Illumina HiSeq System, the amplified TCR beta libraries were sequenced as 87-base-pair reads. As for the original processing: A later analysis counted around 72 million unique TCR beta chains across the 666 repertoires, and roughly 11 million of these chains were shared by at least two donors. To remove PCR and sequencing errors, raw reads were error-corrected and collapsed into unique sequences using a nearest-neighbor algorithm that merged closely related sequences. To assign V, D and J gene segments, CDR3 sequences were aligned to IMGT reference sequences. For a sequence to be retained, at least a six-nucleotide match to both a V gene segment and a J gene segment was required. A rearrangement counted as productive if the CDR3 had no stop codons and remained in frame with V and J, and every other rearrangement counted as non-productive. Following IMGT convention, CDR3 was defined as the stretch from the second conserved V-encoded cysteine up to the conserved J-encoded phenylalanine. The earlier analysis of more than 450 of the donors excluded sequences that lacked an unambiguous match to a single V gene segment. In an earlier analysis of several hundred of the donors, a V segment was called functional when productive rearrangements were above 56.7%, and segregating when the standard deviation between donors exceeded 5%. To diagnose cytomegalovirus status from the catalog of TCR beta chain sequences, a statistical classification framework was built. In a later analysis, TCR nucleotide sequences were compared against IMGT/GENE-DB human TR gene sequences so that V and J genes could be assigned. A later analysis assigned CDR3 sequences and most-parsimonious VDJ recombination scenarios with the TCRdist pipeline. In a later analysis, each TCR beta chain was defined by its CDR3 amino acid sequence together with its V-gene family, and reads without a unique V-gene family were excluded. In a later analysis, fewer than 650 highly shared, low-generation-probability nucleotide sequences were removed to address suspected cross-contamination and a sequencing artifact. In a later analysis, a clonal expansion index for each public chain was calculated from normalized within-repertoire ranks of inferred template counts. In a later analysis, generation probabilities were computed using a VDJ recombination model fitted to out-of-frame rearrangements, and the results were checked against IGoR. In a later analysis, TCR-TCR, TCR-HLA and TCR-CMV co-occurrence was scored with hypergeometric tests, and a repertoire-size bias correction was applied to TCR pairs. To estimate false discovery rates, a later analysis permuted the HLA or CMV assignments 20 times. In a later analysis, co-occurring TCRs were grouped with DBSCAN, and TCRdist sequence similarity was added when clustering was performed within HLA-allele-positive subsets. Repertoires with fewer than 30,000 or more than 120,000 public chains, plus five repertoires with anomalous nucleotide sharing, were excluded from co-occurrence clustering. TCRdb's version of the immuneACCESS table is confined to in-frame rearrangements and falls short of the full clone set. An unresolved V gene accounts for under half of the shortfall where checked; the remainder is of unknown origin. Clone size and V and J calls were adopted from that table, with D and trimming inferred from the DNA. In all, the sample holds about 140,000 clones, and roughly 70% of those were seen once. Clones ranked in the top ten supply over 1.5% of the sample.

The cohort comprised more than 550 healthy bone marrow donors. At the time of sampling, every cohort member was nominally healthy, though immune exposures that went unrecorded were likely present. CMV serostatus was positive for more than 250 and negative for 352 of the 666 cohort members, and was not recorded for this donor. Each donor provided a peripheral blood sample, and peripheral blood mononuclear cells were used for TCR beta sequencing. The Qiagen DNeasy Blood Extraction Kit was used to extract genomic DNA from the blood cell samples. The sequencing input was PBMCs. The TCR was taken from a human donor in good health. This chain is built from TRBV6-1 and TRBJ2-7, with no confidently assigned D gene. The CDR3 loop reads CASTRQVSYEQYF. The bases read TGTGCCAGCACCCGACAAGTGTCCTACGAGCAGTACTTC.